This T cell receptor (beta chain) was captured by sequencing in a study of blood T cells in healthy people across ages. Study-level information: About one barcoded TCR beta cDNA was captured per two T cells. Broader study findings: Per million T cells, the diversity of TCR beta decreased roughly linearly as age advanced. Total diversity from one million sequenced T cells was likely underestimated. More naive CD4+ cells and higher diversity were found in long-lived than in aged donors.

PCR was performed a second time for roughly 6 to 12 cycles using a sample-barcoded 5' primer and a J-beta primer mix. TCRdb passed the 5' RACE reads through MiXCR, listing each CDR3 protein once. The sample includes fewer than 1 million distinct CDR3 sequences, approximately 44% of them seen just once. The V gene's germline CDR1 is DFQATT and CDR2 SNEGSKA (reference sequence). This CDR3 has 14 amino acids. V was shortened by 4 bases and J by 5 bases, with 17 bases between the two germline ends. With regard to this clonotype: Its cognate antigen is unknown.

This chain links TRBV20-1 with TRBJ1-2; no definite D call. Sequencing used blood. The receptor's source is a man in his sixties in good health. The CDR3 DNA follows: TGCAGTGCTATGGCCGGTGGCTATACGTATGGCTACACCTTC. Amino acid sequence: CSAMAGGYTYGYTF.